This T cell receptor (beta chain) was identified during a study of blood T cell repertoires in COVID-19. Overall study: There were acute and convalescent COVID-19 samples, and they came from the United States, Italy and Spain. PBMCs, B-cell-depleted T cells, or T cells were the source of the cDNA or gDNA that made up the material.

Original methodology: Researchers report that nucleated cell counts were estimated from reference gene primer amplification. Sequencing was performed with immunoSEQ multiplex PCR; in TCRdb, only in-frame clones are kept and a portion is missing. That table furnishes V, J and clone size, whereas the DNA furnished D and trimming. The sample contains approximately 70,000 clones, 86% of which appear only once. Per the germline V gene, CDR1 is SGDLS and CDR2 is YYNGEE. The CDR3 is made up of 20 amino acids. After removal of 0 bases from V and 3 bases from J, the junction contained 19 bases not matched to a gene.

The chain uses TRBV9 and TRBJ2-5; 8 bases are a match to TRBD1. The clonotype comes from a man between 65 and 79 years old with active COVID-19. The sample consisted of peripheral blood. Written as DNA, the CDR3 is TGTGCCAGCAGCGTAGATTGGCCAGGGGGCCAAAGCGGAGCTAAAGAGACCCAGTACTTC. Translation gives CASSVDWPGGQSGAKETQYF.